This T cell receptor (beta chain) was captured in a study of identical twins. One entry per CDR3 protein results from TCRdb running MiXCR on the 5' RACE reads. This table has some 500,000 distinct CDR3 sequences, around 20% appearing once. All donors comprised healthy Caucasians. This CDR3 is 12 amino acids long. CDR1 and CDR2 from the germline V gene are MNHEY and SVGAGI. Trimming took off 6 bases at V and 6 bases at J, with 12 bases between the two ends. These data also featured in a second study, about T cells expressing NK-cell markers.

This TCR came from a woman younger than 30 in good health. The source material was CD4+ T cells sorted from blood. V is TRBV6-5 and J is TRBJ2-7, with D perhaps TRBD1 (5 bases). The CDR3 spells CASRRQRSEQYF. CDR3 nucleotides: TGTGCCAGCAGGAGACAGAGATCCGAGCAGTACTTC.